Presented here are 5 T cell receptor beta chains from one specimen sequenced in a study of blood T cell repertoires in COVID-19. Assay: immunoSEQ multiplex PCR; the TCRdb copy retains only in-frame clones and omits some. The data contain about 230,000 clones, just over 85% of them singletons. The specimen was peripheral blood. These receptors all stem from a man aged 45-65 years with COVID-19, enrolled during active disease.

The chain is built from TRBV7-3 and TRBJ2-2; 9 nucleotides agree with TRBD1. The CDR3 totals 15 residues. Germline assignment: CDR1 SGHTA and CDR2 FQGTGA. V dropped 5 bases and J dropped 1; count of bases not matched to a gene: 2. This CDR3 is CASSQTGGNTGELFF. Here the CDR3 DNA reads TGTGCCAGCAGCCAGACAGGGGGGAACACCGGGGAGCTGTTTTTT.

This clone was recorded only once. The chain couples TRBV2 to TRBJ1-4, with no clear D. The germline V gene has CDR1 SNHLY and CDR2 FYNNEI. The V and J ends lost 3 bases and 3 bases respectively, with 14 bases between them. The CDR3 extends over 16 amino acids. The CDR3 here is CASSDQTGSANEKLFF. The CDR3 DNA is TGTGCCAGCAGTGACCAGACGGGGTCCGCTAATGAAAAACTGTTTTTT.

V is TRBV11-3 and J is TRBJ2-2; 13 bases are a match to TRBD2. The germline V gene encodes CDR1 SGHNT and CDR2 YENEEA. V shed 5 bases and J 1 base; nucleotides not matched to a gene: 10. The CDR3 spans 19 residues. The CDR3 sequence: CASSRTSGGPTQNTGELFF. The CDR3 nucleotides are TGTGCCAGCAGCCGGACTAGCGGGGGCCCTACTCAGAACACCGGGGAGCTGTTTTTT.

CDR3: CSVDLDRNTEAFF. In nucleotides, the CDR3 is TGCAGCGTTGACCTGGACAGGAACACTGAAGCTTTCTTT. V is TRBV29-1 and J is TRBJ1-1, with D possibly being TRBD1 (6 bases). Trimming took off 3 bases at V and 1 base at J, with 9 bases between the two ends. Germline assignment: CDR1 SQVTM and CDR2 ANQGSEA. The CDR3 runs 13 residues.

The genes are TRBV18 and TRBJ2-1, with 8 bases aligning to TRBD1. The CDR3 is 16 amino acids. Trimming removed 2 bases from V and 4 bases from J; junction bases left unmatched: 7. The germline CDR1 and CDR2 sequences are KGHSH and LQKENI. The CDR3 loop reads CASSPTRWTGYNEQFF. The DNA of the CDR3 is TGTGCCAGCTCACCAACCCGCTGGACAGGGTACAATGAGCAGTTCTTC.